The 6 T cell receptor beta chains reported below all come from one sample, sequenced in a study of blood T cell repertoires in COVID-19. The method was immunoSEQ multiplex PCR; TCRdb's version includes in-frame clones alone and lacks a portion of them. The data contain over 200,000 clones, around nine tenths of them seen just once; the ten biggest clones take up 2.5% to 3.5%. The sequencing input was peripheral blood. The receptors were gathered from a woman aged 60-70 years with acute or convalescent COVID-19.

J is TRBJ2-7 and V is TRBV5-1, with TRBD2 matching over 7 bases. The CDR3 runs to 14 residues. J was trimmed by 4 bases and V by 6 bases; bases with no gene match: 10. Germline CDR1 and CDR2: SGHRS and YFSETQ. The CDR3 spells CASTKTSSPYEQYF. DNA of the CDR3: TGCGCCAGCACCAAGACTAGCTCCCCTTACGAGCAGTACTTC.

CDR3: CASSQDAGNEKLFF. The CDR3 DNA reads as TGCGCCAGCAGCCAAGACGCCGGGAATGAAAAACTGTTTTTT. V and J are TRBV4-3 and TRBJ1-4; no definite D call. The ends were cut back, 0 bases at V and 5 bases at J, with 7 bases in the middle. This CDR3 is built from 14 residues. Per the germline V gene, CDR1 is LGHNA and CDR2 is YSLEER.

The rearrangement joins TRBV4-3 to TRBJ1-4; D gene unclear. The germline V gene has CDR1 LGHNA and CDR2 YSLEER. Deletions cut 5 bases from V and 5 bases from J, with 12 bases between. The CDR3 is 14 amino acids. Written as DNA, the CDR3 is TGCGCCAGCAGCAGCCGGGGAATAAATGAAAAACTGTTTTTT. Its translation: CASSSRGINEKLFF.

V and J are TRBV19 and TRBJ2-2; the match to TRBD1 covers 11 bases. Trimming removed 10 bases from V and 6 bases from J; junction bases left unmatched: 7. From germline, CDR1 is LNHDA and CDR2 SQIVND (reference sequence). This CDR3 comprises 14 residues. Here the CDR3 reads CATQPGQGAGELFF. The CDR3 DNA reads TGTGCCACTCAACCGGGACAGGGGGCCGGGGAGCTGTTTTTT.

This chain links TRBV5-4 with TRBJ2-5; D might be TRBD1 (6 bases). Germline V gene data show CDR1 as SGHNT and CDR2 as YYREEE (reference sequence). V gave up 1 base and J gave up 5 bases, with 18 bases separating them. The CDR3 has 16 residues. CDR3 residues: CASSLPGGRGRETQYF. For the CDR3, the DNA is TGTGCCAGCAGCTTGCCCGGCGGCAGGGGAAGGGAGACCCAGTACTTC.

The genes are TRBV7-2 and TRBJ2-1; tentative D call: TRBD2 (5 bases). Between the trimmed V and J ends, which lost 0 bases and 7 bases, there was a span of 13 bases. Germline V gene lookup returns CDR1 SGHTA and CDR2 FQGNSA. This CDR3 is 15 amino acids long. The CDR3 DNA reads TGTGCCAGCAGCTTAGCTAGCGCGACTAAGAATGAGCAGTTCTTC. It yields the protein CASSLASATKNEQFF.